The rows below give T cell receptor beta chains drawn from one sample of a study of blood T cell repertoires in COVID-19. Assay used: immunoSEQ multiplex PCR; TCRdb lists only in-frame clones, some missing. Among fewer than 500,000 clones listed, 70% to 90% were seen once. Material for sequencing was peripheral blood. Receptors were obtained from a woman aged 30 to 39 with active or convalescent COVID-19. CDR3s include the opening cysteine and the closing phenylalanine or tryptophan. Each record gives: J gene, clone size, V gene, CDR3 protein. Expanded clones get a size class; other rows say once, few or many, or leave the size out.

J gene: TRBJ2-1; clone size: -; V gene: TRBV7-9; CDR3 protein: CASSSLNRGDTYNEQFF
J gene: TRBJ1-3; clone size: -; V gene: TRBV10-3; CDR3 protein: CAISESRGLSGNTIYF
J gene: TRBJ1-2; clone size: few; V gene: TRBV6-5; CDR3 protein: CASRTGDRNYGYTF
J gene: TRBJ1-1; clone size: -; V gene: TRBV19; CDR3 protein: CASSIFGDSMNTEAFF
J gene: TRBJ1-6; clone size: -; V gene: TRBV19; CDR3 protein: CASSLQQSSYNSPLHF
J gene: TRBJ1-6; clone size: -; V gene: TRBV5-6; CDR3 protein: CASSTGQGQSPLHF
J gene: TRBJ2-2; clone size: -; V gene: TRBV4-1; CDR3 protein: CASSPRQGDAGELFF
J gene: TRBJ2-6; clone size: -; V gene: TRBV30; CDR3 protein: CAFDRGLSSGANVLTF
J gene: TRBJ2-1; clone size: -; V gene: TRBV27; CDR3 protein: CASSFQGFEQFF
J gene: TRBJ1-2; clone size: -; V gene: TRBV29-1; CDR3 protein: CSVEGQGVFYGYTF
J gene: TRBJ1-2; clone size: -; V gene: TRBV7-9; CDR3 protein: CASSLGLGTPVYGYTF
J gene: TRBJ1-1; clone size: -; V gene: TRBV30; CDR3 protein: CAWRARPGQVNTEAFF
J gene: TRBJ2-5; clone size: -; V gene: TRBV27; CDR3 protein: CASSDGLAGVEETQYF
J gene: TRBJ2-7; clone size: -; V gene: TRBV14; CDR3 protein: CASSQVQGAYEQYF
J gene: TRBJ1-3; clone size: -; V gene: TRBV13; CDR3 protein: CASTLSLGRGNTIYF
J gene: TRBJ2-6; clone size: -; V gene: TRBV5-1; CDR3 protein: CASSLLFEYGANVLTF
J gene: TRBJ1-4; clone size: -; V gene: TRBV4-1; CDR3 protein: CASSQRDTTTNEKLFF
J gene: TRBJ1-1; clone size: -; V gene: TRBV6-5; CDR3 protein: CASQTGVNTEAFF
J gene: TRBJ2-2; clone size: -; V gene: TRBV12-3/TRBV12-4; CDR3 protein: CASGGYTGELFF
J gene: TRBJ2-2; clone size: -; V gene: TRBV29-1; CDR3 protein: CSVLGENRVGGELFF
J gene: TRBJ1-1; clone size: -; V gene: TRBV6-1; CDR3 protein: CASSENRVMNTEAFF
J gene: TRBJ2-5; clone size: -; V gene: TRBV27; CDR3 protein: CASTKRTGSIETQYF
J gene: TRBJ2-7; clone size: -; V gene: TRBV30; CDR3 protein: CAWRGAGQVGEQYF
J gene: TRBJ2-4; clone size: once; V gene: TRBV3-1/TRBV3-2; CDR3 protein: CASSQESALAGGKNIQYF
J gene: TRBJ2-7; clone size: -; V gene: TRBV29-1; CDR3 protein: CSVGIPGRSYEQYF
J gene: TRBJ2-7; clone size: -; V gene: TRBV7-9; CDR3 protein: CASSPSYEQYF
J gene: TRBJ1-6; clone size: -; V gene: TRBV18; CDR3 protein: CASSKSGVNSPLHF
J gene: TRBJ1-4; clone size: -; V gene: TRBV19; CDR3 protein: CASSPGNNEKLFF
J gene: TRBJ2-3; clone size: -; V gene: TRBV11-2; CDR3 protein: CASSLSHGTDTQYF
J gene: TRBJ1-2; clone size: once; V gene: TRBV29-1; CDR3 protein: CSVWWLNYGYTF
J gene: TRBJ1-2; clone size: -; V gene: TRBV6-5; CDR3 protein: CASSYSTGGGSGYTF
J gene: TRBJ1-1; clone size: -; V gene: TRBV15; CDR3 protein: CATSRDRDREAFF
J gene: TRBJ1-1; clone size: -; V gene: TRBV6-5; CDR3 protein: CASSYSDERPAFF
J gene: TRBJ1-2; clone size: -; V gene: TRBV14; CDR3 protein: CASSQVIQGRNGYTF
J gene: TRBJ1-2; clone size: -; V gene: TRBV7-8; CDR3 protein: CASSAGTTNYGYTF
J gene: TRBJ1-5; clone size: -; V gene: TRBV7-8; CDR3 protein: CASSLGQIDQPQHF
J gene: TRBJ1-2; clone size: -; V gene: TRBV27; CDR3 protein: CASRRTEGYGYTF
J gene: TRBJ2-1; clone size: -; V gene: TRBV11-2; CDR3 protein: CASSLVSLLYNEQFF
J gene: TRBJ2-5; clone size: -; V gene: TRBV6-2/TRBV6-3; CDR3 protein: CASSYGSSGQETQYF
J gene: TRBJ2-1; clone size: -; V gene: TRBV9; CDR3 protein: CASSTGTSGTLGDEQFF
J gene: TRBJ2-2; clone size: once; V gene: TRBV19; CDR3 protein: CASSISGTGHITGELFF
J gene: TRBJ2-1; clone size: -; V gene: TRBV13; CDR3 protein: CASSLALGASGSYNEQFF
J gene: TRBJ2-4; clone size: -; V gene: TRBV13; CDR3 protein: CASSFVRDSLAKNIQYF
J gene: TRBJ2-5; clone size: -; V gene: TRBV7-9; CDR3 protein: CASSSYRESETQYF
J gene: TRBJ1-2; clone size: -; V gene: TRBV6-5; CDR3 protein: CASSYLESYGYTF
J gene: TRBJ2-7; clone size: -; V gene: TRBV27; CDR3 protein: CASSLIAGAYEQYF
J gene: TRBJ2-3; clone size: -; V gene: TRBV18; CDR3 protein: CASSGASSGSDTQYF
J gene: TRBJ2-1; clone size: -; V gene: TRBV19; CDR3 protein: CARQRTSGSRVQFF
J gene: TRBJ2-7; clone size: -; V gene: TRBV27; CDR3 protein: CASSLSPSYEQYF
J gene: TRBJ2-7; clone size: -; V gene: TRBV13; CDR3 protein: CASSSRGSYEQYF